This T cell receptor (beta chain) was found in a study of vaccination effects on CD4 cells after COVID-19. Study at large: Everyone in the study got two shots of either the BNT162b2 or mRNA-1273 vaccine.

Method: immunoSEQ multiplex PCR; TCRdb's copy keeps in-frame clones and lacks some. The sample has under 50,000 clones, approximately 70% seen once. V dropped 10 bases and J dropped 0 bases, with 9 bases sitting between them. CDR3 length: 13 amino acids. Germline V gene lookup returns CDR1 LNHDA and CDR2 SQIVND (reference sequence). Following 10 days of culture, CD4+ T cells were isolated. Nucleocapsid antibody tests were negative, and the vaccine recipients had no prior SARS-CoV-2 infection. A half-volume exchange with IL-2 medium occurred on days 3 and 7. Study-level findings and limits: Healthy vaccinees showed cross-reactivity with common cold coronaviruses in only 1 of 255 vaccine-induced clones.

This clone was seen more than once but under ten times. Antigen: not known. The sequence derives from a human donor who received a COVID-19 vaccine. This specimen was CD4+ T cells from PBMCs cultured without peptide, taken before COVID-19 vaccination. The J gene is TRBJ2-2, the V gene TRBV19; tentatively, D is TRBD1 (6 bases). The CDR3 reads CAINRANTGELFF. CDR3 bases: TGTGCCATTAACAGGGCGAACACCGGGGAGCTGTTTTTT. Combining the CDR3 with reference TRBV19 and TRBJ2-2 gives the whole variable domain DGGITQSPKYLFRKEGQNVTLSCEQNLNHDAMYWYRQDPGQGLRLIYYSQIVNDFQKGDIAEGYSVSREKKESFPLTVTSAQKNPTAFYLCAINRANTGELFFGEGSRLTVL.